These 14 T cell receptor beta chains were sequenced from one sample in a study of OX40 agonist ivuxolimab in advanced cancers. Clones were sequenced by immunoSEQ multiplex PCR, and TCRdb holds only the in-frame ones, with some missing. The sample lists 70,000 to 100,000 clones, 65% to 90% occurring once. This sample comprised CD4+ or CD8+ T cells sorted from blood, obtained in a trial of the OX40 agonist ivuxolimab. All receptors come from an adult with an advanced solid tumor such as melanoma, head and neck, liver or kidney cancer.

This clone was found a few times. V usage is TRBV7-8 and J usage is TRBJ2-3; no firm D call. Germline-derived CDR1 and CDR2 are SGHVS and FQNEAQ. Trimming shortened V by 5 bases and J by 4 bases, and 10 bases separated the two germline ends. The CDR3 sequence is 13 residues long. The CDR3, as DNA: TGTGCCAGCAGCCCGCAGTTGCCAGATACGCAGTATTTT. Its translation is CASSPQLPDTQYF.

CDR3 sequence: CASSPAGTRLTETQYF. DNA of the CDR3: TGTGCCAGCTCACCTGCCGGGACTAGACTTACAGAGACCCAGTACTTC. The gene calls are TRBV18 and TRBJ2-5; 8 nucleotides align to TRBD2. Trimming removed 3 bases from V and 4 bases from J; junction bases left unmatched: 10. There are 16 residues in the CDR3. CDR1 and CDR2 from the germline V gene are KGHSH and LQKENI.

The chain links TRBV18 to TRBJ2-5; TRBD1 aligns across 9 bases. The ends lost 6 bases at V and 6 bases at J; junction bases unmatched: 11. From germline, CDR1 is KGHSH and CDR2 LQKENI. This CDR3 is built from 15 residues. CDR3 coding DNA: TGTGCCAGCTCTCCGAGGACAGGGGAAGGGAAGACCCAGTACTTC. It yields the protein CASSPRTGEGKTQYF.

The chain is built from TRBV7-2 and TRBJ2-2; 10 positions agree with TRBD1. V shed 2 bases, J shed 4 bases, and the junction held 4 bases outside the gene matches. Germline CDR1 is SGHTA and CDR2 is FQGNSA. This CDR3 contains 16 residues. The CDR3 DNA reads as TGTGCCAGCAGCTTATACGGACAGGGGGTCACCGGGGAGCTGTTTTTT. Translating gives CASSLYGQGVTGELFF.

CDR3 protein: CASSLGRIGTSGPSEQFF. The CDR3 region has the DNA TGTGCCAGCAGCTTAGGCCGCATCGGGACTAGCGGGCCCTCGGAGCAGTTCTTC. The rearrangement joins TRBV7-9 to TRBJ2-1; 12 nucleotides match TRBD2. The CDR3 totals 18 residues. J gave up 10 bases and V 1 base, and 14 bases lay outside the gene matches. CDR1 is SEHNR and CDR2 is FQNEAQ in the germline V gene (reference sequence).

The chain is built from TRBV7-2 and TRBJ2-7; a possible D gene is TRBD2 (5 bases). The CDR3 totals 15 residues. V dropped 5 bases and J dropped 4 bases, with 18 bases sitting between them. CDR1 and CDR2 from the germline V gene are SGHTA and FQGNSA. In DNA form, the CDR3 reads TGTGCCAGCAGCCCTACGGACTTGGCGATATACGAGCAGTACTTC. Its translation is CASSPTDLAIYEQYF.

DNA for the CDR3: TGTGCCAGCAGTTCAGGGGGACAGACGTTCTCTGGAAACACCATATATTTT. Protein: CASSSGGQTFSGNTIYF. The V gene is TRBV28, the J gene TRBJ1-3; TRBD1 matches at 7 bases. The germline CDR1 and CDR2 sequences are MDHEN and SYDVKM. The CDR3 is 17 residues long. V lost 4 bases and J lost 0; bases outside the gene matches: 9.

The chain uses TRBV5-1 and TRBJ2-7, with 9 bases lining up with TRBD1. J gave up 3 bases and V 4 bases, and 5 bases lay outside the gene matches. Germline CDR1 reads SGHRS; CDR2 reads YFSETQ. This CDR3 region has 14 residues. CDR3 region: CASSPRQGGYEQYF. The DNA of the CDR3 is TGCGCCAGCAGCCCTCGACAGGGGGGCTACGAGCAGTACTTC.

The sample holds one count of this clone. CDR3 nucleotide sequence: TGTGCCAGCCGAGGGCCCACAGGGAGCAATCAGCCCCAGCATTTT. The encoded protein is CASRGPTGSNQPQHF. J is TRBJ1-5 and V is TRBV2; a possible D gene is TRBD1 (6 bases). Germline CDR1 reads SNHLY; CDR2 reads FYNNEI. Deletions cut 8 bases from V and 1 base from J, with 15 bases between. CDR3 length equals 15 residues.

CDR3 region: CSVGQGVNTEAFF. CDR3 sequence (DNA): TGCAGCGTCGGACAGGGGGTAAACACTGAAGCTTTCTTT. The chain couples TRBV29-1 to TRBJ1-1; 10 bases are shared with TRBD1. CDR1 SQVTM and CDR2 ANQGSEA come from the germline V gene. Trimming cost V 6 bases and J 2 bases; bases outside gene matches: 3. CDR3 size: 13 residues.

This clone was recorded only once. The V and J genes are TRBV9 and TRBJ2-3, with D possibly called TRBD1 or TRBD2 (6 bases each). Deletions cut 0 bases from V and 6 bases from J, with 17 bases between. Germline values: CDR1 SGDLS, CDR2 YYNGEE. The CDR3 sequence is 16 residues long. DNA of the CDR3: TGTGCCAGCAGCGTAGCCCTCTTGGGGGGCGGGGATACGCAGTATTTT. Amino acid sequence: CASSVALLGGGDTQYF. The complete variable domain, with remaining parts taken from reference TRBV9 and TRBJ2-3, reads DSGVTQTPKHLITATGQRVTLRCSPRSGDLSVYWYQQSLDQGLQFLIQYYNGEERAKGNILERFSAQQFPDLHSELNLSSLELGDSALYFCASSVALLGGGDTQYFGPGTRLTVL.

The V call is TRBV5-5, the J call TRBJ2-7, with no clear D. This CDR3 has 14 amino acids. Between the trimmed V and J ends, which lost 0 bases and 1 base, there was a span of 8 bases. The germline CDR1 and CDR2 sequences are SGHKS and YYEKEE (reference sequence). CDR3 bases: TGTGCCAGCAGCTTGGCCCAGTATTCCTACGAGCAGTACTTC. Translating it yields CASSLAQYSYEQYF.

This rearrangement joins TRBV19 to TRBJ2-6, with TRBD2 identical over 15 bases. The V gene end was trimmed by 4 bases and the J gene end by 2 bases; junction bases not matched to a gene: 0. The CDR3 loop spans 17 amino acids. From germline, CDR1 is LNHDA and CDR2 SQIVND (reference sequence). CDR3 nucleotides: TGTGCCAGTAGTAGGACTAGCGGGAGGGCTGGGGCCAACGTCCTGACTTTC. Amino acids: CASSRTSGRAGANVLTF.

The J gene is TRBJ1-1, the V gene TRBV19; a weak D match, TRBD1 (6 bases). Germline values: CDR1 LNHDA, CDR2 SQIVND (reference sequence). The CDR3 totals 15 residues. V lost 5 bases to trimming and J lost 1 base, with 14 bases between them. The CDR3 here is CASSLIRGGNTEAFF. As DNA, the CDR3 is TGTGCCAGTAGTTTAATAAGGGGGGGGAACACTGAAGCTTTCTTT.